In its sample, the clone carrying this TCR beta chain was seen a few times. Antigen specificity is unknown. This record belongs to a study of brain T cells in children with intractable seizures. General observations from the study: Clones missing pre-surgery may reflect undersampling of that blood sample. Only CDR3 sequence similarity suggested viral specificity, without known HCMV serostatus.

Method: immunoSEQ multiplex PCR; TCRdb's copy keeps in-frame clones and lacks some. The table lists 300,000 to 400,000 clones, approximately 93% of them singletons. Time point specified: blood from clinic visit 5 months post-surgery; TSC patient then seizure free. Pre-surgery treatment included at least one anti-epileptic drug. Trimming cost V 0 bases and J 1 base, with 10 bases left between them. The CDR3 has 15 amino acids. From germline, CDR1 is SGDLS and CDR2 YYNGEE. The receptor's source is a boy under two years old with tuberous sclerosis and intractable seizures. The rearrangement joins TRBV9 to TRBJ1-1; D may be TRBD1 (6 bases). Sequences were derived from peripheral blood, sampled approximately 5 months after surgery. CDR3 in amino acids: CASSVGRTANTEAFF. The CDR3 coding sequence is TGTGCCAGCAGCGTAGGTAGGACAGCGAACACTGAAGCTTTCTTT.